One sample yielded the 14 T cell receptor beta chains listed below, sequenced in a study of memory CD4+ T cells and cytomegalovirus serostatus. Single viable CD3+CD4+CD8-CD45RO+ cells were sorted as the memory CD4+ T cells. Assay used: immunoSEQ multiplex PCR; TCRdb lists only in-frame clones, some missing. The repertoire includes tens of thousands of clones, around 76% of them detected once, and around 1.6% sits in the top ten. Sequenced input: memory CD4+ T cells from blood. All receptors come from an adult in good health and CMV-seronegative.

The V call is TRBV6-1, the J call TRBJ1-5, with 8 nucleotides matching TRBD1. Trimming at V came to 4 bases and at J to 7 bases, leaving 3 bases not matched to a gene. Germline V CDR1 and CDR2: MNHNS, SASEGT. This CDR3 is 13 amino acids long. CDR3 region: CASSVGTGQPQHF. CDR3 nucleotides: TGTGCCAGCAGTGTCGGGACAGGCCAGCCCCAGCATTTT.

The chain joins TRBV5-4 to TRBJ1-2; D uncertain. Germline CDR1 SGHNT, CDR2 YYREEE (reference sequence). The V and J ends lost 0 bases and 6 bases respectively, with 6 bases between them. The CDR3 is 12 amino acids. The CDR3 DNA is TGTGCCAGCAGCTTGGCGCGGAATGGCTACACCTTC. Amino acids: CASSLARNGYTF.

This chain links TRBV30 with TRBJ2-7; 11 bases match TRBD2. The CDR3 has 20 amino acids. The V and J ends lost 2 bases and 1 base, in that order; junction bases with no gene match: 19. The germline gives CDR1 GTSNPN, CDR2 SVGIG (reference sequence). The CDR3 nucleotides are TGTGCCTGGAGTTCCCTCCGTCCCCCCAAGACTAGCGGGATATCCTACGAGCAGTACTTC. This encodes CAWSSLRPPKTSGISYEQYF.

The chain carries TRBV27 and TRBJ2-5, with 10 positions matching TRBD2. This CDR3 comprises 13 residues. The J segment lost 3 bases and the V segment lost 6 bases, leaving 1 base of the junction unmatched. Germline V CDR1 and CDR2: MNHEY, SMNVEV (reference sequence). CDR3 coding DNA: TGTGCCAGCAGACTAGCGGGGAAAGAGACCCAGTACTTC. Translated, it gives CASRLAGKETQYF.

This clone was counted a few times. The V and J genes are TRBV28 and TRBJ1-1; TRBD1 matches 9 bases. This CDR3 has 14 amino acids. Germline V lookup: CDR1 MDHEN, CDR2 SYDVKM. J was trimmed by 5 bases and V by 5 bases; bases with no gene match: 6. CDR3 region: CASSPDRGVTEAFF. Here the CDR3 DNA reads TGTGCCAGCAGTCCCGACAGGGGGGTGACTGAAGCTTTCTTT. Full variable domain (rest looked up from reference TRBV28 and TRBJ1-1): DVKVTQSSRYLVKRTGEKVFLECVQDMDHENMFWYRQDPGLGLRLIYFSYDVKMKEKGDIPEGYSVSREKKERFSLILESASTNQTSMYLCASSPDRGVTEAFFGQGTRLTVV.

This clone is a singleton in its sample. This chain uses TRBV6-6 with TRBJ2-2, with 8 nucleotides matching TRBD1. CDR1 is MNHNY, CDR2 SVGAGI, per germline (reference sequence). The CDR3 extends over 13 amino acids. The V segment lost 5 bases and the J segment 7 bases; nucleotides outside the gene matches: 3. DNA for the CDR3: TGTGCCAGCAGTACCACAGGGGGCGGGGAGCTGTTTTTT. Translation: CASSTTGGGELFF.

The genes are TRBV7-2 and TRBJ1-3, with 7 bases that match TRBD1. The germline CDR1 and CDR2 sequences are SGHTA and FQGNSA. CDR3 length: 17 amino acids. V shed 2 bases, J shed 0 bases, and the junction held 7 bases outside the gene matches. Written as DNA, the CDR3 is TGTGCCAGCAGCTTACCCCGCACAGGGGACTCTGGAAACACCATATATTTT. Protein product: CASSLPRTGDSGNTIYF.

The chain recombines TRBV5-1 with TRBJ1-3; D perhaps matches TRBD1 (6 bases). The CDR3 runs to 15 residues. Trimming shortened V by 4 bases and J by 0 bases, and 11 bases separated the two germline ends. Germline V gives CDR1 SGHRS, CDR2 YFSETQ. The CDR3 spells CASSQGTPSGNTIYF. The CDR3 DNA sequence: TGCGCCAGCAGCCAGGGGACACCCTCTGGAAACACCATATATTTT.

The V and J genes are TRBV4-1 and TRBJ2-1; possibly TRBD1 or TRBD2 for D (5 bases each). The germline gives CDR1 MGHRA, CDR2 YSYEKL. V was cut by 3 bases and J by 8 bases, with 14 bases left in between. The CDR3 runs 14 residues. The CDR3 region is CASSQQRGDDEQFF. In nucleotides, the CDR3 is TGCGCCAGCAGCCAGCAAAGGGGAGACGATGAGCAGTTCTTC.

The genes are TRBV30 and TRBJ1-3; TRBD1 matches 7 bases. Losses at the gene ends were 1 base for V and 3 bases for J; bases not matched to a gene: 9. The CDR3 runs to 16 residues. From germline, CDR1 is GTSNPN and CDR2 SVGIG (reference sequence). The CDR3 DNA follows: TGTGCCTGGAGTGACCCCCTCGACAGGGATGGAAACACCATATATTTT. It yields the protein CAWSDPLDRDGNTIYF.

Judged by abundance, this clone is medium-sized. The chain joins TRBV6-1 to TRBJ2-7; D gene ambiguous. V was shortened by 6 bases and J by 6 bases, with 6 bases between the two germline ends. This CDR3 has 10 residues. Germline V CDR1 and CDR2: MNHNS, SASEGT. The CDR3 loop reads CASRLGEQYF. The CDR3 DNA reads as TGTGCCAGCAGATTAGGCGAGCAGTACTTC.

The chain joins TRBV7-2 to TRBJ1-2; D is ambiguous. Germline V gives CDR1 SGHTA, CDR2 FQGNSA. Deletions cut 1 base from V and 7 bases from J, with 10 bases between. The CDR3 totals 13 residues. CDR3 DNA sequence: TGTGCCAGCAGCTTAGATGGCGGAGGTGGCTACACCTTC. Its protein is CASSLDGGGGYTF.

J is TRBJ1-1 and V is TRBV5-6; D perhaps matches TRBD1 (5 bases). Germline V gives CDR1 SGHDT, CDR2 YYEEEE. There are 13 residues in the CDR3. Trimming took 4 bases from V and 6 from J, leaving 13 bases between them. CDR3 in DNA: TGTGCCAGCAGCCCGTGGTGGGGGGCTGAAGCTTTCTTT. It codes for CASSPWWGAEAFF. Using reference TRBV5-6 and TRBJ1-1 for the parts outside the CDR3, the full variable domain is DAGVTQSPTHLIKTRGQQVTLRCSPKSGHDTVSWYQQALGQGPQFIFQYYEEEERQRGNFPDRFSGHQFPNYSSELNVNALLLGDSALYLCASSPWWGAEAFFGQGTRLTVV.

This clone was observed a single time. The rearrangement links TRBV19 to TRBJ2-4; D possibly corresponds to TRBD1 (6 bases). CDR3 length equals 18 residues. From germline, CDR1 is LNHDA and CDR2 SQIVND (reference sequence). V was pared by 3 bases and J by 0 bases, with 18 bases between. The DNA of the CDR3 is TGTGCCAGTAGTATCGGGGCAGGGGAAGGGATAGCCAAAAACATTCAGTACTTC. It codes for CASSIGAGEGIAKNIQYF. The whole variable domain, filled in from reference TRBV19 and TRBJ2-4, reads DGGITQSPKYLFRKEGQNVTLSCEQNLNHDAMYWYRQDPGQGLRLIYYSQIVNDFQKGDIAEGYSVSREKKESFPLTVTSAQKNPTAFYLCASSIGAGEGIAKNIQYFGAGTRLSVL.